This T cell receptor (beta chain) is from a study of cytomegalovirus exposure and HLA in healthy donors. The germline gives CDR1 WSHSY, CDR2 SAAADI. CDR3 size: 16 residues. Trimming removed 5 bases from V and 2 bases from J; junction bases left unmatched: 4. PCR was performed using 60 Vbeta and 13 Jbeta primers. Sequencing was performed with immunoSEQ multiplex PCR; in TCRdb, only in-frame clones are kept and a portion is missing. Of 150,000 to 200,000 clones listed, 65% to 85% are singletons. The rearrangement uses TRBV10-2 and TRBJ1-5; the match to TRBD1 covers 12 bases. The TCR sequence derives from a girl between 10 and 17 years old in good health and CMV-seropositive. Source material: PBMCs. In DNA form, the CDR3 reads TGCGCCAGCAGTCGGGACAGGGGGCTCGGCAATCAGCCCCAGCATTTT. This gives the protein CASSRDRGLGNQPQHF.